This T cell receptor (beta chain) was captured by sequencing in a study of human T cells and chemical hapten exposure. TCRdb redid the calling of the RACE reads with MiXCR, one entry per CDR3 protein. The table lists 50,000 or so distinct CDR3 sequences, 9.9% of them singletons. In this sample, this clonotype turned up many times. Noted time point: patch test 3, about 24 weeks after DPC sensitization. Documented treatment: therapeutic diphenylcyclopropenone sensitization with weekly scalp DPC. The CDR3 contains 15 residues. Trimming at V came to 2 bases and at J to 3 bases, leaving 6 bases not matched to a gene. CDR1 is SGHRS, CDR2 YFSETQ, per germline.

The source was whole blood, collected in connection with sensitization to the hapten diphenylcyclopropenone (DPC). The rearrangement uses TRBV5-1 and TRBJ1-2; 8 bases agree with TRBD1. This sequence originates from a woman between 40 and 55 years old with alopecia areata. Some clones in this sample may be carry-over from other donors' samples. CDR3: CASSLTPGQDYGYTF. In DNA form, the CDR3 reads TGCGCCAGCAGCTTAACACCGGGACAGGACTATGGCTACACCTTC.